Presented here are 23 T cell receptor beta chains from one specimen sequenced in a study of T cell responses to AZD1222 COVID-19 vaccine. The method was immunoSEQ multiplex PCR; TCRdb's version includes in-frame clones alone and lacks a portion of them. This table holds approximately 150,000 clones, about 93% found once. Here the sequenced sample was peripheral blood, taken on day 0 of AZD1222 vaccination. These receptors were obtained from an adult in good health.

This chain links TRBV5-1 with TRBJ1-2, with 10 positions matching TRBD1. V lost 3 bases to trimming and J lost 5 bases; unmatched junction nucleotides: 7. The CDR3 length is 15 residues. Germline CDR1 SGHRS, CDR2 YFSETQ. The CDR3 spells CASSWGQGSLYGYTF. The CDR3 bases are TGCGCCAGCAGCTGGGGACAGGGGAGTTTATATGGCTACACCTTC. Full variable domain (rest looked up from reference TRBV5-1 and TRBJ1-2): KAGVTQTPRYLIKTRGQQVTLSCSPISGHRSVSWYQQTPGQGLQFLFEYFSETQRNKGNFPGRFSGRQFSNSRSEMNVSTLELGDSALYLCASSWGQGSLYGYTFGSGTRLTVV.

The genes are TRBV3-1 (or the pseudogene TRBV3-2) and TRBJ2-7; TRBD2 might be the D (7 bases). V was clipped by 7 bases and J by 2 bases, with 18 bases between them. This CDR3 has 15 amino acids. CDR1 is LGHDT and CDR2 is YNNKEL in the germline V gene (reference sequence). This CDR3 is CASTRSRGDTYEQYF. CDR3 coding DNA: TGTGCCAGCACCCGAAGCCGGGGGGACACCTACGAGCAGTACTTC.

This clone appeared once. CDR3 sequence (DNA): TGCAGCGTGACGACAGGGATTGGCTATGGCTACACCTTC. Protein sequence: CSVTTGIGYGYTF. The gene calls are TRBV29-1 and TRBJ1-2; TRBD1 matches 7 bases. Trimming cost V 6 bases and J 4 bases; bases outside gene matches: 8. Germline CDR1 reads SQVTM; CDR2 reads ANQGSEA. The CDR3 has 13 amino acids.

The gene calls are TRBV11-1 and TRBJ2-7; 10 nucleotides match TRBD1. The CDR3 is made up of 15 amino acids. CDR1 and CDR2 (germline): SGHAT, FQDESV (reference sequence). The V gene end was trimmed by 6 bases and the J gene end by 2 bases; junction bases not matched to a gene: 7. Here the CDR3 DNA reads TGTGCCAGCAGGGGAAGTGGGACAGGGGCCTACGAGCAGTACTTC. Residues: CASRGSGTGAYEQYF. The entire variable domain, with the rest obtained from reference TRBV11-1 and TRBJ2-7, is as follows: EAEVAQSPRYKITEKSQAVAFWCDPISGHATLYWYRQILGQGPELLVQFQDESVVDDSQLPKDRFSAERLKGVDSTLKIQPAELGDSAMYLCASRGSGTGAYEQYFGPGTRLTVT.

The chain couples TRBV6-2 or TRBV6-3 to TRBJ2-3, with 10 nucleotides matching TRBD2. The trim removed 2 bases at V and 5 bases at J, leaving 19 bases unmatched. Germline CDR1 is MNHEY and CDR2 is SVGEGT. CDR3 size: 20 residues. DNA of the CDR3: TGTGCCAGCAGTTACCACCCCCCCGGTGCTAGCGGGAGTGGTCAAGATACGCAGTATTTT. It encodes CASSYHPPGASGSGQDTQYF.

The chain joins TRBV10-3 to TRBJ2-5; the D gene could be TRBD1 or TRBD2 (5 bases each). Germline V gene sequence: CDR1 ENHRY, CDR2 SYGVKD. Trimming stripped 5 bases from V and 1 base from J, with 11 bases between. The CDR3 is 14 amino acids. For the CDR3, the DNA is TGTGCCATCAGTAGCAGGGACCTCCAAGAGACCCAGTACTTC. It is translated as CAISSRDLQETQYF.

The chain employs TRBV6-5 and TRBJ1-5; D remains unclear. The CDR3 is 15 residues long. Germline V CDR1 and CDR2: MNHEY, SVGAGI. The ends were cut back, 0 bases at V and 3 bases at J, with 9 bases in the middle. CDR3 in amino acids: CASSYSGVHNQPQHF. Here the CDR3 DNA reads TGTGCCAGCAGTTACTCTGGGGTCCACAATCAGCCCCAGCATTTT.

The V and J genes are TRBV2 and TRBJ2-2; D unclear. The CDR3 has 13 amino acids. Germline V gene lookup returns CDR1 SNHLY and CDR2 FYNNEI. Trimming removed 6 bases from V and 2 bases from J, with 7 bases in between. The CDR3 region is CASRGVNTGELFF. The CDR3 DNA follows: TGTGCCAGCAGAGGAGTTAACACCGGGGAGCTGTTTTTT.

The V gene is TRBV5-4, the J gene TRBJ2-7; D tentatively fits TRBD1 or TRBD2 (5 bases each). V was shortened by 4 bases and J by 3 bases, with 14 bases between the two germline ends. CDR3 size: 14 residues. CDR1 SGHNT and CDR2 YYREEE come from the germline V gene (reference sequence). The CDR3 coding sequence is TGTGCCAGCAGCGGGGGTTCGGGGAACTACGAGCAGTACTTC. Protein product: CASSGGSGNYEQYF.

This chain connects TRBV2 to TRBJ1-3; maybe TRBD1 (6 bases). V lost 5 bases and J lost 0, with 11 bases in between. CDR3 size: 15 residues. Per the germline V gene, CDR1 is SNHLY and CDR2 is FYNNEI. The CDR3, as DNA: TGTGCCAGCAGTTCCGACAGGAGCTCTGGAAACACCATATATTTT. This translates into CASSSDRSSGNTIYF. The variable domain in full, completed from reference TRBV2 and TRBJ1-3, reads EPEVTQTPSHQVTQMGQEVILRCVPISNHLYFYWYRQILGQKVEFLVSFYNNEISEKSEIFDDQFSVERPDGSNFTLKIRSTKLEDSAMYFCASSSDRSSGNTIYFGEGSWLTVV.

The chain recombines TRBV5-1 with TRBJ2-3; perhaps TRBD2 as D (6 bases). This CDR3 spans 15 amino acids. Germline V gene data show CDR1 as SGHRS and CDR2 as YFSETQ. Deletions cut 3 bases from V and 2 bases from J, with 13 bases between. In nucleotides, the CDR3 is TGCGCCAGCAGCTCGGACGGGGGTCTCACAGATACGCAGTATTTT. Residues: CASSSDGGLTDTQYF. Together with reference TRBV5-1 and TRBJ2-3, the CDR3 gives the full variable domain: KAGVTQTPRYLIKTRGQQVTLSCSPISGHRSVSWYQQTPGQGLQFLFEYFSETQRNKGNFPGRFSGRQFSNSRSEMNVSTLELGDSALYLCASSSDGGLTDTQYFGPGTRLTVL.

The sample holds one count of this clone. The chain carries TRBV5-1 and TRBJ2-5, with D unresolved. The CDR3 spans 15 residues. V lost 0 bases and J 1 base, leaving 10 bases between the germline ends. The germline CDR1 and CDR2 sequences are SGHRS and YFSETQ. CDR3 residues: CASSLEATGQETQYF. DNA for the CDR3: TGCGCCAGCAGCTTGGAGGCTACCGGCCAAGAGACCCAGTACTTC.

This clone was seen a single time. The chain carries TRBV7-2 and TRBJ1-1; D gene uncertain. With 5 bases removed from V and 0 bases from J, the gap between germline ends came to 7 bases. This CDR3 comprises 13 residues. Germline V lookup: CDR1 SGHTA, CDR2 FQGNSA. Here the CDR3 reads CASSAQMNTEAFF. As DNA, the CDR3 is TGTGCCAGCAGCGCACAAATGAACACTGAAGCTTTCTTT. Using reference TRBV7-2 and TRBJ1-1 for the parts outside the CDR3, the full variable domain is GAGVSQSPSNKVTEKGKDVELRCDPISGHTALYWYRQSLGQGLEFLIYFQGNSAPDKSGLPSDRFSAERTGGSVSTLTIQRTQQEDSAVYLCASSAQMNTEAFFGQGTRLTVV.

This chain joins TRBV12-3 or TRBV12-4 and TRBJ1-6, with D hard to call. V was trimmed by 6 bases and J by 10 bases, leaving 10 bases between them. This CDR3 has 12 amino acids. CDR3 in amino acids: CASRAQRSPLHF. In nucleotides, the CDR3 is TGTGCCAGCAGGGCTCAGCGGTCACCCCTCCACTTT.

The rearrangement links TRBV5-4 to TRBJ2-7; TRBD1 agrees at 7 bases. Germline V lookup: CDR1 SGHNT, CDR2 YYREEE (reference sequence). V lost 4 bases and J lost 3; bases outside the gene matches: 10. The CDR3 is 15 amino acids. The CDR3, as DNA: TGTGCCAGCAGCCGTCAGACAGGGTCCAACTACGAGCAGTACTTC. Amino acid sequence: CASSRQTGSNYEQYF. The variable domain in full, with the rest retrieved from reference TRBV5-4 and TRBJ2-7, is ETGVTQSPTHLIKTRGQQVTLRCSSQSGHNTVSWYQQALGQGPQFIFQYYREEENGRGNFPPRFSGLQFPNYSSELNVNALELDDSALYLCASSRQTGSNYEQYFGPGTRLTVT.

This clone was found once. V and J are TRBV5-6 and TRBJ1-2; D gene uncertain. There are 14 residues in the CDR3. Per germline, CDR1 SGHDT and CDR2 YYEEEE. V shed 1 base and J shed 2 bases, with 9 bases lying between them. CDR3 region: CASSLYRSNYGYTF. In nucleotides, the CDR3 is TGTGCCAGCAGCTTGTACCGCTCGAACTATGGCTACACCTTC.

The CDR3 DNA sequence: TGTGCCTGGAGTGGACTAGCGGATCAAGAGACCCAGTACTTC. Translated, it gives CAWSGLADQETQYF. This chain uses TRBV30 with TRBJ2-5, with 9 nucleotides matching TRBD2. This CDR3 contains 14 residues. Trimming removed 1 base from V and 2 bases from J; junction bases left unmatched: 2. Germline assignment: CDR1 GTSNPN and CDR2 SVGIG (reference sequence).

This clone was seen a few times. This CDR3 is CASSQDGGSSSYNSPLHF. The CDR3 DNA reads TGCGCCAGCAGCCAAGACGGGGGTAGTAGCTCCTATAATTCACCCCTCCACTTT. The rearrangement links TRBV4-1 to TRBJ1-6; D is possibly TRBD1 (5 bases). The V and J ends lost 0 bases and 0 bases respectively, with 12 bases between them. The CDR3 consists of 18 residues. CDR1 MGHRA and CDR2 YSYEKL come from the germline V gene.

V is TRBV5-5 and J is TRBJ2-7; D possibly corresponds to TRBD1 (6 bases). This CDR3 is built from 15 residues. Germline CDR1 SGHKS, CDR2 YYEKEE (reference sequence). The V end lost 3 bases, the J end lost 3 bases, and 16 bases lay between the germline ends. CDR3 nucleotide sequence: TGTGCCAGCAGCTCCACCGGACAGAGAAACTACGAGCAGTACTTC. It codes for CASSSTGQRNYEQYF.

The rearrangement joins TRBV6-6 to TRBJ2-5, with D maybe TRBD2 (6 bases). CDR3 size: 15 residues. The V end lost 5 bases, the J end lost 2 bases, and 15 bases lay between the germline ends. The germline V gene has CDR1 MNHNY and CDR2 SVGAGI (reference sequence). CDR3 nucleotide sequence: TGTGCCAGCAGTCGCGGGGTAGCGGCACAAGAGACCCAGTACTTC. Its translation: CASSRGVAAQETQYF.

The chain uses TRBV3-1 (or the pseudogene TRBV3-2) and TRBJ1-2; the D gene is possibly TRBD1 (6 bases). CDR1 is LGHDT and CDR2 is YNNKEL in the germline V gene (reference sequence). The CDR3 is 13 amino acids. Trimming shortened V by 6 bases and J by 7 bases, and 15 bases separated the two germline ends. The CDR3 bases are TGTGCCAGCAGAGGGCAGGGGTTGTTTGGCTACACCTTC. Amino acids: CASRGQGLFGYTF.

J is TRBJ2-7 and V is TRBV4-2; the match to TRBD2 covers 13 bases. This CDR3 is 17 amino acids long. The trim removed 6 bases at V and 6 bases at J, leaving 14 bases unmatched. The germline CDR1 and CDR2 sequences are LGHNA and YNFKEQ. The CDR3, as DNA: TGTGCCAGCAGAGGACTAGCGGGAGCCTCGGGAGGCTCCGAGCAGTACTTC. Its translation is CASRGLAGASGGSEQYF.

V usage is TRBV5-1 and J usage is TRBJ2-1; 7 bases are a match to TRBD2. Germline V gene data show CDR1 as SGHRS and CDR2 as YFSETQ. V gave up 3 bases and J gave up 7 bases; unmatched junction bases: 7. The CDR3 has 14 amino acids. Here the CDR3 DNA reads TGCGCCAGCAGCTCCGGGACTACCAGAAATGAGCAGTTCTTC. This gives the protein CASSSGTTRNEQFF.